These 32 T cell receptor beta chains originate from one sample sequenced in a study of blood T cell repertoires in COVID-19. Profiling relied on immunoSEQ multiplex PCR, and the TCRdb table lists in-frame clones only, not all of them. The table shows approximately 26,000 clones, with about 77% occurring only once. Specimen: peripheral blood. All receptors come from a man older than 75 with active or convalescent COVID-19.

The V call is TRBV5-4, the J call TRBJ1-3, with 7 nucleotides matching TRBD1. The trim removed 4 bases at V and 4 bases at J, leaving 11 bases unmatched. The CDR3 length is 16 residues. The V gene's germline CDR1 is SGHNT and CDR2 YYREEE (reference sequence). Here the CDR3 reads CASSPQGVSPGNTIYF. CDR3 in DNA: TGTGCCAGCAGCCCCCAGGGGGTAAGCCCCGGAAACACCATATATTTT. The full variable domain, completed using reference TRBV5-4 and TRBJ1-3, is ETGVTQSPTHLIKTRGQQVTLRCSSQSGHNTVSWYQQALGQGPQFIFQYYREEENGRGNFPPRFSGLQFPNYSSELNVNALELDDSALYLCASSPQGVSPGNTIYFGEGSWLTVV.

This rearrangement joins TRBV7-3 to TRBJ2-3, with 15 bases matching TRBD2. V lost 5 bases to trimming and J lost 6 bases; unmatched junction nucleotides: 6. The CDR3 covers 16 residues. The germline V gene has CDR1 SGHTA and CDR2 FQGTGA. The CDR3 DNA sequence: TGTGCCAGCAGCCGGACTAGCGGGGGGGCGGAGGATACGCAGTATTTT. Protein sequence: CASSRTSGGAEDTQYF.

This chain connects TRBV28 to TRBJ2-6; 8 bases line up with TRBD2. The CDR3 spans 16 residues. Germline CDR1 and CDR2: MDHEN and SYDVKM. CDR3 loop: CARPRGGVTGANVLTF. CDR3 in DNA: TGTGCTCGCCCCCGGGGGGGGGTGACTGGGGCCAACGTCCTGACTTTC.

The chain is built from TRBV7-2 and TRBJ2-7, with TRBD2 matching 8 bases. This CDR3 comprises 15 residues. Germline trimming cut 5 bases from V and 4 bases from J; bases unmatched to any gene: 10. Germline CDR1 reads SGHTA; CDR2 reads FQGNSA. The CDR3 here is CASSMFGGGLYEQYF. The CDR3 bases are TGTGCCAGCAGCATGTTCGGCGGGGGGCTATACGAGCAGTACTTC.

CDR3 loop: CAIRKTSGISYEQYF. Here the CDR3 DNA reads TGTGCCATCAGAAAGACTAGCGGGATTTCTTACGAGCAGTACTTC. This chain links TRBV10-3 with TRBJ2-7; 11 bases agree with TRBD2. CDR1 is ENHRY and CDR2 is SYGVKD in the germline V gene. V shed 6 bases and J 4 bases; nucleotides not matched to a gene: 8. The CDR3 loop spans 15 amino acids.

This clone was recorded only once. The chain has TRBV5-6 and TRBJ2-3; no firm D call. Germline values: CDR1 SGHDT, CDR2 YYEEEE. Trimming shortened V by 0 bases and J by 2 bases, and 4 bases separated the two germline ends. CDR3 length equals 13 residues. The CDR3 loop is CASSLVITDTQYF. The CDR3 DNA sequence: TGTGCCAGCAGCTTGGTAATCACAGATACGCAGTATTTT.

This rearrangement joins TRBV5-4 to TRBJ1-2, with 10 bases identical to TRBD1. V gave up 4 bases and J gave up 2 bases; unmatched junction bases: 2. This CDR3 region has 14 residues. Per germline, CDR1 SGHNT and CDR2 YYREEE (reference sequence). The DNA of the CDR3 is TGTGCCAGCAGCCCGGGACAGGGGAACTATGGCTACACCTTC. It specifies CASSPGQGNYGYTF. The whole variable domain, filled in from reference TRBV5-4 and TRBJ1-2, reads ETGVTQSPTHLIKTRGQQVTLRCSSQSGHNTVSWYQQALGQGPQFIFQYYREEENGRGNFPPRFSGLQFPNYSSELNVNALELDDSALYLCASSPGQGNYGYTFGSGTRLTVV.

This clone came up a few times. V is TRBV5-8 and J is TRBJ1-2, with TRBD1 matching 7 bases. CDR3 length: 14 residues. From germline, CDR1 is SGHTS and CDR2 YDEGEE. V lost 3 bases, J lost 6 bases, and 8 bases stayed unmatched. As DNA, the CDR3 is TGTGCCAGCAGCTACAGGGGCCCAACAAATGGCTACACCTTC. This codes for CASSYRGPTNGYTF.

This chain joins TRBV9 and TRBJ2-5; 9 bases line up with TRBD2. This CDR3 is built from 15 residues. Germline trimming cut 3 bases from V and 2 bases from J; bases unmatched to any gene: 5. Germline CDR1 and CDR2: SGDLS and YYNGEE. The CDR3 DNA is TGTGCCAGCAGCGAGCGGGGGGTCTTACAAGAGACCCAGTACTTC. Amino acid sequence: CASSERGVLQETQYF.

This clone was seen just once. This chain links TRBV27 with TRBJ2-5; no reliable D call. The CDR3 extends over 13 amino acids. V lost 6 bases, J lost 2 bases, and 10 bases lay in between. Looked up from germline, CDR1 is MNHEY and CDR2 is SMNVEV (reference sequence). The CDR3 sequence is CASRDSVQETQYF. DNA of the CDR3: TGTGCCAGCAGAGACTCGGTACAAGAGACCCAGTACTTC.

The chain links TRBV29-1 to TRBJ1-1; maybe TRBD1 (6 bases). The V and J ends lost 7 bases and 3 bases respectively, with 24 bases between them. Germline CDR1 is SQVTM and CDR2 is ANQGSEA. There are 16 residues in the CDR3. The CDR3 region is CSAQPTGGGRDTEAFF. The CDR3 bases are TGCAGCGCCCAACCTACGGGAGGGGGACGGGACACTGAAGCTTTCTTT.

The chain links TRBV7-6 to TRBJ2-3, with D possibly matching TRBD1 (5 bases). Trimming removed 5 bases from V and 2 bases from J, with 11 bases in between. Germline assignment: CDR1 SGHVS and CDR2 FNYEAQ. The CDR3 length is 14 residues. The CDR3 nucleotides are TGTGCCAGCAGCCTGGACAAGTTCACAGATACGCAGTATTTT. This encodes CASSLDKFTDTQYF.

This clone was seen a single time. The V and J genes are TRBV2 and TRBJ2-2, with 9 bases identical to TRBD2. The V gene end was trimmed by 9 bases and the J gene end by 1 base; junction bases not matched to a gene: 6. The CDR3 is 15 residues long. Looked up from germline, CDR1 is SNHLY and CDR2 is FYNNEI. Here the CDR3 DNA reads TGTGCCAGAGGGGGGACTAGCCTGAACACCGGGGAGCTGTTTTTT. It encodes CARGGTSLNTGELFF.

The table lists this clone with a few counts. One junction end does not reproduce the germline sequence, and a read error may be involved. The genes are TRBV6-5 and TRBJ1-1; 8 bases map to TRBD1. Germline values: CDR1 MNHEY, CDR2 SVGAGI. CDR3 length equals 12 residues. For the CDR3, the DNA is TGTGCCAGCCAGGGGGCGGGATATGGAGTGACCTTT. Amino acids: CASQGAGYGVTF.

The chain carries TRBV3-1 (or the pseudogene TRBV3-2) and TRBJ1-1, with D tentatively TRBD1 (5 bases). Germline CDR1 and CDR2: LGHDT and YNNKEL (reference sequence). This CDR3 region has 14 residues. V was cut by 4 bases and J by 1 base, with 10 bases left in between. The CDR3 DNA reads as TGTGCCAGCAGCCCGGGGGACGCGAACACTGAAGCTTTCTTT. This encodes CASSPGDANTEAFF.

The chain combines TRBV7-2 with TRBJ2-3; D ambiguous. CDR3 length: 13 residues. Trimming took 2 bases from V and 15 from J, leaving 18 bases between them. The V gene's germline CDR1 is SGHTA and CDR2 FQGNSA. The CDR3 reads CASSLPSFTHSYF. For the CDR3, the DNA is TGTGCCAGCAGCTTACCCTCTTTCACCCACTCCTATTTT.

The chain links TRBV20-1 to TRBJ1-5, with D possibly TRBD1 on 5 matching bases. Trimming pared 3 bases from V and 4 bases from J, leaving 10 bases between. The CDR3 loop spans 13 amino acids. CDR1 is DFQATT and CDR2 is SNEGSKA in the germline V gene (reference sequence). This CDR3 reads CSASWGGNQPQHF. In DNA form, the CDR3 reads TGCAGTGCTAGTTGGGGGGGAAATCAGCCCCAGCATTTT.

About this clone itself: This may come from a read error, since a much larger clone is one base off. The J gene is TRBJ2-7, the V gene TRBV2, with D tentatively TRBD1 (7 bases). Germline CDR1 and CDR2: SNHLY and FYNNEI. V was clipped by 6 bases and J by 2 bases, with 11 bases between them. This CDR3 contains 13 residues. CDR3 loop: CASSRGTAYEQYF. The CDR3 DNA is TGTGCCAGCAGCCGCGGGACAGCCTACGAGCAGTACTTC.

This sequence joins TRBV29-1 and TRBJ1-2; 7 nucleotides match TRBD1. This CDR3 is built from 13 residues. Per germline, CDR1 SQVTM and CDR2 ANQGSEA. The V and J ends lost 3 bases and 7 bases, in that order; junction bases with no gene match: 8. This chain's CDR3 is CSVDGGGGGGYTF. For the CDR3, the DNA is TGCAGCGTTGATGGTGGAGGGGGCGGTGGCTACACCTTC. Full variable domain (rest looked up from reference TRBV29-1 and TRBJ1-2): SAVISQKPSRDICQRGTSLTIQCQVDSQVTMMFWYRQQPGQSLTLIATANQGSEATYESGFVIDKFPISRPNLTFSTLTVSNMSPEDSSIYLCSVDGGGGGGYTFGSGTRLTVV.

The rearrangement links TRBV5-4 to TRBJ1-2, with 9 bases aligning to TRBD1. The V segment lost 4 bases and the J segment 6 bases; nucleotides outside the gene matches: 13. Germline V gene sequence: CDR1 SGHNT, CDR2 YYREEE (reference sequence). The CDR3 spans 16 residues. CDR3 in DNA: TGTGCCAGCAGCCTGGTGCTCGGACAGGGGAGCAATGGCTACACCTTC. Protein product: CASSLVLGQGSNGYTF.

This sequence joins TRBV5-6 and TRBJ1-4; D possibly corresponds to TRBD1 (6 bases). The V gene lost 2 bases and the J gene lost 5 bases, with 10 bases spanning the gap. The CDR3 totals 14 residues. Germline V CDR1 and CDR2: SGHDT, YYEEEE. Written as DNA, the CDR3 is TGTGCCAGCAGCTTTGGGACAAGAAATGAAAAACTGTTTTTT. Translated, it gives CASSFGTRNEKLFF.

The chain couples TRBV4-3 to TRBJ1-6; D may be TRBD1 (6 bases). Looked up from germline, CDR1 is LGHNA and CDR2 is YSLEER. V lost 4 bases to trimming and J lost 10 bases, with 11 bases between them. The CDR3 extends over 13 amino acids. The CDR3, as DNA: TGCGCCAGCAGCCTGTACAGGGACTCACCCCTCCACTTT. Its translation is CASSLYRDSPLHF.

By frequency in the sample, this clone is medium-sized. The chain carries TRBV4-1 and TRBJ1-4, with a possible D match to TRBD1 (5 bases). There are 16 residues in the CDR3. Trimming cost V 0 bases and J 5 bases, with 13 bases left between them. Germline values: CDR1 MGHRA, CDR2 YSYEKL. The chain's CDR3 is CASSQDGGGLNEKLFF. The DNA for the CDR3 is TGCGCCAGCAGCCAAGATGGGGGGGGTCTCAATGAAAAACTGTTTTTT.

The chain has TRBV7-2 and TRBJ2-4, with D maybe TRBD2 (7 bases). The CDR3 is made up of 16 amino acids. CDR1 and CDR2 from the germline V gene are SGHTA and FQGNSA. Trimming removed 1 base at V and 5 bases at J, with 15 bases between. The CDR3 sequence: CASSLVGGGGQNIQYF. CDR3 coding DNA: TGTGCCAGCAGCTTAGTGGGCGGGGGCGGTCAAAACATTCAGTACTTC. Based on the CDR3 plus reference TRBV7-2 and TRBJ2-4, the full variable domain is GAGVSQSPSNKVTEKGKDVELRCDPISGHTALYWYRQSLGQGLEFLIYFQGNSAPDKSGLPSDRFSAERTGGSVSTLTIQRTQQEDSAVYLCASSLVGGGGQNIQYFGAGTRLSVL.

In this sample, this clone turned up a few times. This sequence joins TRBV7-6 and TRBJ2-2; 7 bases map to TRBD2. Germline CDR1 is SGHVS and CDR2 is FNYEAQ. Germline trimming cut 2 bases from V and 7 bases from J; bases unmatched to any gene: 7. The CDR3 sequence is 15 residues long. The CDR3 region is CASSLLAGVGGELFF. The CDR3 DNA is TGTGCCAGCAGCTTACTGGCGGGAGTGGGCGGGGAGCTGTTTTTT.

The chain joins TRBV7-9 to TRBJ1-5; 9 bases match TRBD1. V shed 1 base and J 6 bases; nucleotides not matched to a gene: 4. Germline-derived CDR1 and CDR2 are SEHNR and FQNEAQ (reference sequence). This CDR3 spans 15 amino acids. The CDR3 here is CASSLVGTGRQPQHF. The CDR3 coding sequence is TGTGCCAGCAGCTTAGTTGGGACAGGGCGTCAGCCCCAGCATTTT.

This clone has only a few counts. The J gene is TRBJ2-1, the V gene TRBV24-1; a weak D match, TRBD2 (5 bases). V was trimmed by 9 bases and J by 6 bases, leaving 11 bases between them. Germline CDR1 and CDR2: KGHDR and SFDVKD. This CDR3 region has 12 residues. CDR3: CATLSALNEQFF. The DNA of the CDR3 is TGTGCCACCCTTAGCGCTCTCAATGAGCAGTTCTTC.

The V and J genes are TRBV9 and TRBJ2-2; perhaps TRBD1 as D (5 bases). The CDR3 totals 15 residues. From germline, CDR1 is SGDLS and CDR2 YYNGEE. V was trimmed by 3 bases and J by 4 bases, leaving 13 bases between them. The CDR3 bases are TGTGCCAGCAGCGACGGACACCTTCCCACCGGGGAGCTGTTTTTT. It specifies CASSDGHLPTGELFF. The whole variable domain, remainder taken from reference TRBV9 and TRBJ2-2, is DSGVTQTPKHLITATGQRVTLRCSPRSGDLSVYWYQQSLDQGLQFLIQYYNGEERAKGNILERFSAQQFPDLHSELNLSSLELGDSALYFCASSDGHLPTGELFFGEGSRLTVL.

The CDR3, as DNA: TGTGCCAGCAGCGTAGGAGACTATGCCTACGAGCAGTACTTC. Its translation is CASSVGDYAYEQYF. The chain joins TRBV9 to TRBJ2-7; weak D call: TRBD2 (5 bases). Germline CDR1 and CDR2: SGDLS and YYNGEE. V was cut by 0 bases and J by 2 bases, with 9 bases left in between. The CDR3 extends over 14 amino acids.

The J gene is TRBJ2-3, the V gene TRBV9; no definite D call. This CDR3 region has 12 residues. V was clipped by 0 bases and J by 6 bases, with 5 bases between them. CDR1 and CDR2 (germline): SGDLS, YYNGEE. As DNA, the CDR3 is TGTGCCAGCAGCGTAGCGGAGGATACGCAGTATTTT. Its protein is CASSVAEDTQYF.

The V call is TRBV21-1, the J call TRBJ2-1; TRBD1, the table's D call, was not compared with the DNA. TRBV21-1 is labeled a pseudogene. The CDR3 sequence is 16 residues long. The CDR3, as DNA: TGTGCCAGCAGCAAACCGGGACAGGGGGCGCAAAATGAGCAGTTCTTC. It encodes CASSKPGQGAQNEQFF.

The V call is TRBV7-2, the J call TRBJ2-7; D possibly corresponds to TRBD1 (6 bases). This CDR3 region has 15 residues. V was shortened by 1 base and J by 3 bases, with 13 bases between the two germline ends. Germline V lookup: CDR1 SGHTA, CDR2 FQGNSA. The CDR3 loop is CASSLGTGKVYEQYF. CDR3 bases: TGTGCCAGCAGCTTAGGTACAGGGAAGGTCTACGAGCAGTACTTC.